This T cell receptor beta chain is from a study of T cell clones after liver transplantation. Germline V lookup: CDR1 MDHEN, CDR2 SYDVKM. V was clipped by 5 bases and J by 0 bases, with 13 bases between them. This CDR3 has 15 amino acids. Repertoires were generated with immunoSEQ multiplex PCR, while TCRdb's copy carries only in-frame clones and drops some. Of over 55,000 clones in the sample, about 71% were seen once. To note about this clone: Different DNA sequences within this sample yield the same CDR3.

The J gene is TRBJ1-1, the V gene TRBV28; maybe TRBD1 (5 bases). The sequencing here drew on CD4+ T cells from blood, taken at the approximately 15-month timepoint. The receptor's source is a human patient who received a liver transplant. These T cells may partly come from the graft donor. The CDR3 region is CASSGGGSLNTEAFF. The CDR3 bases are TGTGCCAGCAGTGGGGGGGGTTCCTTGAACACTGAAGCTTTCTTT. Full variable domain (missing parts from reference TRBV28 and TRBJ1-1): DVKVTQSSRYLVKRTGEKVFLECVQDMDHENMFWYRQDPGLGLRLIYFSYDVKMKEKGDIPEGYSVSREKKERFSLILESASTNQTSMYLCASSGGGSLNTEAFFGQGTRLTVV.